Listed here are 10 T cell receptor beta chains from one sample, sequenced in a study of human T cells and chemical hapten exposure. The time point denotes: patch test 3, about 24 weeks after DPC sensitization. Treatment specified: therapeutic diphenylcyclopropenone sensitization with weekly scalp DPC. A single record per CDR3 protein comes from TCRdb applying MiXCR to the RACE reads. The sample holds more than 100,000 distinct CDR3 sequences, around 11% seen once. This specimen consisted of whole blood, obtained in connection with sensitization to the hapten diphenylcyclopropenone (DPC). Receptor source: a woman in her forties or fifties with alopecia areata. Some clones in this sample may be carry-over from other donors' samples.

The J gene is TRBJ1-5, the V gene TRBV7-8, with D hard to call. Deletions cut 5 bases from V and 7 bases from J, with 18 bases between. This CDR3 has 15 amino acids. Germline CDR1 is SGHVS and CDR2 is FQNEAQ. CDR3 DNA sequence: TGTGCCAGCAGCCTGGCGGGCAGCCCCGGACAGCCCCAGCATTTT. Its translation is CASSLAGSPGQPQHF.

This clonotype was counted between two and nine times. V usage is TRBV5-1 and J usage is TRBJ1-4; the D is unclear. Germline CDR1 reads SGHRS; CDR2 reads YFSETQ. This CDR3 spans 14 amino acids. The V end was cut by 3 bases, the J end by 3 bases, with 9 bases between. The DNA of the CDR3 is TGCGCCAGCAGCTCGTTAGCGGCTAATGAAAAACTGTTTTTT. Translated, it gives CASSSLAANEKLFF.

Many counts were recorded for this clonotype. The J gene is TRBJ2-5, the V gene TRBV28; 7 positions agree with TRBD2. Losses at the gene ends were 0 bases for V and 7 bases for J; bases not matched to a gene: 8. Germline V lookup: CDR1 MDHEN, CDR2 SYDVKM. The CDR3 extends over 15 amino acids. This CDR3 reads CASSLWREPQGTQYF. Here the CDR3 DNA reads TGTGCCAGCAGTTTATGGCGGGAGCCCCAGGGGACCCAGTACTTC.

V and J are TRBV7-8 and TRBJ2-1, with D possibly being TRBD2 (6 bases). The CDR3 sequence is 15 residues long. Looked up from germline, CDR1 is SGHVS and CDR2 is FQNEAQ. Trimming left V 5 bases short and J 0 bases short, with 11 bases between. The CDR3 region has the DNA TGTGCCAGCAGCCCGGGACTTGACTCCTACAATGAGCAGTTCTTC. It yields the protein CASSPGLDSYNEQFF.

This clonotype was observed a handful of times. This sequence joins TRBV16 and TRBJ1-3, with D unresolved. This CDR3 comprises 15 residues. V was trimmed by 0 bases and J by 0 bases, leaving 6 bases between them. Germline CDR1 KGHSY, CDR2 FQNENV. This CDR3 reads CASSQSGGSGNTIYF. CDR3 sequence (DNA): TGTGCCAGCAGCCAATCGGGCGGCTCTGGAAACACCATATATTTT.

The chain joins TRBV5-5 to TRBJ2-7; no clear D gene. The CDR3 consists of 13 residues. Germline-derived CDR1 and CDR2 are SGHKS and YYEKEE (reference sequence). Deletions cut 4 bases from V and 3 bases from J, with 11 bases between. The CDR3 protein is CASSLPSRYEQYF. The DNA for the CDR3 is TGTGCCAGCAGCCTTCCCTCCCGCTACGAGCAGTACTTC.

There are many counts of this clonotype. The V gene is TRBV27, the J gene TRBJ2-2; 8 nucleotides match TRBD2. V was clipped by 0 bases and J by 7 bases; unmatched bases: 7. This CDR3 is 16 amino acids long. Germline V CDR1 and CDR2: MNHEY, SMNVEV (reference sequence). CDR3 coding DNA: TGTGCCAGCAGTTTATCGGAGACGGGAGGGGACGGGGAGCTGTTTTTT. Translated: CASSLSETGGDGELFF.

The chain links TRBV7-9 to TRBJ2-2; D perhaps matches TRBD2 (6 bases). Germline V gives CDR1 SEHNR, CDR2 FQNEAQ (reference sequence). The CDR3 runs to 16 residues. Trimming took 3 bases from V and 6 from J, leaving 17 bases between them. The CDR3 DNA follows: TGTGCCAGCAGCTTCCTGCGGCCTGCGGGACCCGGGGAGCTGTTTTTT. Protein product: CASSFLRPAGPGELFF. The full variable domain, completed using reference TRBV7-9 and TRBJ2-2, is DTGVSQNPRHKITKRGQNVTFRCDPISEHNRLYWYRQTLGQGPEFLTYFQNEAQLEKSRLLSDRFSAERPKGSFSTLEIQRTEQGDSAMYLCASSFLRPAGPGELFFGEGSRLTVL.

There are a few counts of this clonotype. The chain employs TRBV7-2 and TRBJ2-1; 10 bases fit TRBD1. Germline V gene lookup returns CDR1 SGHTA and CDR2 FQGNSA. This CDR3 is 17 amino acids long. J gave up 0 bases and V 4 bases, and 6 bases lay outside the gene matches. CDR3: CASSSDRGPRSYNEQFF. The CDR3 DNA is TGTGCCAGCAGCTCCGACAGGGGGCCCCGCTCCTACAATGAGCAGTTCTTC.

This clonotype appeared many times. This chain uses TRBV12-3 or TRBV12-4 with TRBJ1-2; no definite D call. This CDR3 is 13 amino acids long. With 3 bases removed from V and 1 base from J, the gap between germline ends came to 6 bases. CDR3 in DNA: TGTGCCAGCAGTTTCGGTAGTAACTATGGCTACACCTTC. This gives the protein CASSFGSNYGYTF.